This T cell receptor beta chain was recorded in a study of blood T cell repertoires in COVID-19. Overall study context: The United States, Italy and Spain supplied acute and convalescent COVID-19 samples.

The authors' processing: It was from reference gene primer amplification that nucleated cell counts were estimated. Assay used: immunoSEQ multiplex PCR; TCRdb lists only in-frame clones, some missing. Clone size and V and J calls were adopted from that table, with D and trimming inferred from the DNA. The sample shows under 250,000 clones, around four fifths of them seen only once. V lost 4 bases to trimming and J lost 2 bases, with 14 bases between them. This CDR3 has 15 residues. Germline V gives CDR1 SGHRS, CDR2 YFSETQ. The sequencing sample was made of peripheral blood. This sequence originates from a man aged 35-49 years with active or convalescent COVID-19. The chain is built from TRBV5-1 and TRBJ2-3; D is possibly TRBD1 (5 bases). The CDR3 loop is CASSLTQGVTDTQYF. The CDR3 DNA is TGCGCCAGCAGCCTCACCCAGGGTGTCACAGATACGCAGTATTTT.